These 23 T cell receptor beta chains came from one sample sequenced in a study of T cells in Graves' hyperthyroidism and ophthalmopathy. TCR beta CDR3 regions were amplified from RNA. In the first-round RT-PCR of the TCR CDR3, the HTBI primer set was used. TCRdb independently ran MiXCR on the multiplex PCR reads; one entry per CDR3 protein. The sample yields 350,000 to 400,000 distinct CDR3 sequences, roughly 19% seen once. Sequencing was done on a sample of blood. Receptors were obtained from a woman aged 18-29 years with Graves' hyperthyroidism.

This clonotype was picked up many times. This chain joins TRBV27 and TRBJ1-5, with a weak D call TRBD1 (5 bases). Germline V gives CDR1 MNHEY, CDR2 SMNVEV (reference sequence). This CDR3 spans 14 amino acids. The V end was cut by 3 bases, the J end by 1 base, with 7 bases between. CDR3 amino acids: CASSLRDSNQPQHF. CDR3 sequence (DNA): TGTGCCAGCAGTTTGCGGGACAGCAATCAGCCCCAGCATTTT.

The chain links TRBV12-3 or TRBV12-4 to TRBJ2-5, with D maybe TRBD1 (5 bases). CDR3 length equals 15 residues. V lost 9 bases and J lost 5, with 22 bases in between. The CDR3 coding sequence is TGTGCCAGTTCGAGCCCTTTAAGGGGCGAGGAGACCCAGTACTTC. It yields the protein CASSSPLRGEETQYF.

This clonotype was seen repeatedly, ten times or more. The gene calls are TRBV28 and TRBJ2-2, with D possibly matching TRBD1 (5 bases). The germline V gene encodes CDR1 MDHEN and CDR2 SYDVKM. V was clipped by 5 bases and J by 3 bases, with 10 bases between them. The CDR3 contains 14 residues. This CDR3 reads CASSLIGDTGELFF. In nucleotides, the CDR3 is TGTGCCAGCAGTCTGATAGGGGACACCGGGGAGCTGTTTTTT. The full variable domain, completed using reference TRBV28 and TRBJ2-2, is DVKVTQSSRYLVKRTGEKVFLECVQDMDHENMFWYRQDPGLGLRLIYFSYDVKMKEKGDIPEGYSVSREKKERFSLILESASTNQTSMYLCASSLIGDTGELFFGEGSRLTVL.

This clonotype was recorded at least ten times. V is TRBV24-1 and J is TRBJ2-5; no definite D call. Germline V gene sequence: CDR1 KGHDR, CDR2 SFDVKD. Between the trimmed V and J ends, which lost 3 bases and 5 bases, there was a span of 15 bases. The CDR3 is 15 amino acids. The CDR3 sequence is CATSDPSAVGETQYF. CDR3 DNA: TGTGCCACCAGTGATCCCTCGGCCGTGGGGGAGACCCAGTACTTC.

This clonotype was picked up many times. The rearrangement links TRBV5-1 to TRBJ2-5; 11 bases match TRBD2. Trimming cost V 3 bases and J 5 bases; bases outside gene matches: 3. This CDR3 has 14 amino acids. Germline lookup yields CDR1 SGHRS and CDR2 YFSETQ. CDR3 region: CASSSGTSGETQYF. The CDR3 DNA follows: TGCGCCAGCAGCTCCGGGACTAGCGGCGAGACCCAGTACTTC.

This clonotype was seen many times. V is TRBV6-1 and J is TRBJ2-5; 10 bases fit TRBD2. Germline lookup yields CDR1 MNHNS and CDR2 SASEGT. The CDR3 runs 14 residues. Trimming took 6 bases from V and 5 from J; bases not matched to a gene: 6. The chain's CDR3 is CASRIAGGMETQYF. CDR3 DNA sequence: TGTGCCAGCAGGATAGCGGGGGGAATGGAGACCCAGTACTTC.

This clonotype was detected ten times or more. The V gene is TRBV4-1, the J gene TRBJ1-2; 7 positions match TRBD1. Germline assignment: CDR1 MGHRA and CDR2 YSYEKL. J lost 4 bases, V lost 0 bases, and 8 bases had no gene match. This CDR3 spans 16 amino acids. The CDR3 DNA reads as TGCGCCAGCAGCCAAGAGATGGGACAGCATAGCTATGGCTACACCTTC. As protein: CASSQEMGQHSYGYTF.

The chain carries TRBV4-2 and TRBJ2-7; a possible D gene is TRBD1 (6 bases). Germline CDR1 reads LGHNA; CDR2 reads YNFKEQ. Trimming took off 0 bases at V and 2 bases at J, with 11 bases between the two ends. The CDR3 covers 15 residues. In nucleotides, the CDR3 is TGTGCCAGCAGCCAAGAGGACAGTTCAACCTACGAGCAGTACTTC. It translates to CASSQEDSSTYEQYF.

Many counts were recorded for this clonotype. The chain employs TRBV12-3 or TRBV12-4 and TRBJ1-5; 10 nucleotides align to TRBD1. The CDR3 runs to 16 residues. Losses at the gene ends were 6 bases for V and 4 bases for J; bases not matched to a gene: 9. CDR3 residues: CASSPTPGQGNQPQHF. CDR3 bases: TGTGCCAGCAGCCCCACTCCGGGACAGGGGAATCAGCCCCAGCATTTT.

This clonotype was recorded at least ten times. The chain combines TRBV15 with TRBJ2-7, with TRBD1 as a possible D gene (5 bases). Trimming removed 3 bases from V and 11 bases from J, with 20 bases in between. The CDR3 is made up of 14 amino acids. Germline V gene lookup returns CDR1 LNHNV and CDR2 YYDKDF (reference sequence). The CDR3 is CATSSLQAKTPEYF. Written as DNA, the CDR3 is TGTGCCACCAGCAGTTTACAGGCCAAAACCCCTGAGTACTTC. The variable domain in full, completed from reference TRBV15 and TRBJ2-7, reads DAMVIQNPRYQVTQFGKPVTLSCSQTLNHNVMYWYQQKSSQAPKLLFHYYDKDFNNEADTPDNFQSRRPNTSFCFLDIRSPGLGDTAMYLCATSSLQAKTPEYFGPGTRLTVT.

This clonotype was seen more than once but under ten times. CDR3 sequence: CASSLRLFGDTIYF. CDR3 nucleotides: TGTGCCAGCAGTTTACGACTCTTCGGGGACACCATATATTTT. This rearrangement joins TRBV12-3 or TRBV12-4 to TRBJ1-3; no clear D gene. The CDR3 length is 14 residues. Trimming left V 2 bases short and J 8 bases short, with 13 bases between.

This clonotype was recorded at least ten times. The chain carries TRBV20-1 and TRBJ1-5; the D is unclear. The CDR3 is 13 amino acids. CDR1 is DFQATT, CDR2 SNEGSKA, per germline (reference sequence). The ends were cut back, 2 bases at V and 4 bases at J, with 9 bases in the middle. CDR3 region: CSARTPGNQPQHF. The CDR3 bases are TGCAGTGCTAGAACCCCAGGAAATCAGCCCCAGCATTTT.

This clonotype was counted a few times. In DNA form, the CDR3 reads TGTGCCAGCTCACCACCAGGACGGGTAAAAGAGACCCAGTACTTC. Amino acid sequence: CASSPPGRVKETQYF. The chain uses TRBV18 and TRBJ2-5; D ambiguous. From germline, CDR1 is KGHSH and CDR2 LQKENI. V was trimmed by 0 bases and J by 3 bases, leaving 11 bases between them. The length of the CDR3 is 15 residues.

This clonotype turned up a few times. The chain employs TRBV19 and TRBJ1-5; D not resolved. Germline V gives CDR1 LNHDA, CDR2 SQIVND (reference sequence). The V end was cut by 7 bases, the J end by 2 bases, with 18 bases between. The CDR3 is 16 residues long. The CDR3 is CASTLEASRGNQPQHF. CDR3 nucleotides: TGTGCCAGTACCCTCGAAGCCAGCAGAGGCAATCAGCCCCAGCATTTT.

This clonotype was counted ten times or more. The chain's CDR3 is CASWRGGTMTEAFF. CDR3 in DNA: TGTGCCAGCTGGAGGGGGGGGACTATGACTGAAGCTTTCTTT. V usage is TRBV6-1 and J usage is TRBJ1-1; TRBD1 is a possible D gene (6 bases). The CDR3 contains 14 residues. From germline, CDR1 is MNHNS and CDR2 SASEGT. V lost 8 bases, J lost 5 bases, and 18 bases lay in between.

In this sample, this clonotype turned up many times. The chain uses TRBV6-2 or TRBV6-3 and TRBJ2-7; 7 bases line up with TRBD1. This CDR3 spans 14 amino acids. In germline, CDR1 is MNHEY, CDR2 SVGEGT. Germline trimming cut 0 bases from V and 3 bases from J; bases unmatched to any gene: 2. CDR3 loop: CASSYSGQNYEQYF. The CDR3 DNA reads as TGTGCCAGCAGTTACTCGGGACAGAACTACGAGCAGTACTTC.

This clonotype has a count of ten or more. The junction departs from germline at one end; a sequencing error may be responsible. J is TRBJ2-7 and V is TRBV5-1; 7 bases are shared with TRBD1. CDR1 is SGHRS, CDR2 YFSETQ, per germline. The CDR3 loop spans 13 amino acids. The CDR3 DNA sequence: TGTGCCAGCAGTTGGACAGGATCCTACGAGCAGTACTTC. Translation gives CASSWTGSYEQYF.

The V gene is TRBV7-3, the J gene TRBJ1-2; D is undetermined. The CDR3 is 14 amino acids. Trimming stripped 2 bases from V and 8 bases from J, with 15 bases between. CDR1 and CDR2 from the germline V gene are SGHTA and FQGTGA. The CDR3 nucleotides are TGTGCCAGCAGCTTATATGCGACACCCGGGGGCTACACCTTC. Its translation is CASSLYATPGGYTF.

This sequence joins TRBV20-1 and TRBJ1-1; D is ambiguous. CDR3 length: 15 amino acids. Trimming pared 1 base from V and 0 bases from J, leaving 12 bases between. Germline CDR1 is DFQATT and CDR2 is SNEGSKA (reference sequence). The CDR3 DNA follows: TGCAGTGCTAGAGGCAGTACGGGCTTGAACACTGAAGCTTTCTTT. Amino acid sequence: CSARGSTGLNTEAFF.

This clonotype was seen ten or more times. J is TRBJ1-1 and V is TRBV6-5; no clear D. The ends were cut back, 0 bases at V and 2 bases at J, with 7 bases in the middle. The CDR3 runs 14 residues. In germline, CDR1 is MNHEY, CDR2 SVGAGI. In nucleotides, the CDR3 is TGTGCCAGCAGTTACTCGACGGTCAACACTGAAGCTTTCTTT. Translated: CASSYSTVNTEAFF.

This clonotype occurred many times. The chain carries TRBV6-5 and TRBJ1-1, with D hard to call. The CDR3 has 16 amino acids. Germline V gives CDR1 MNHEY, CDR2 SVGAGI. The V end was cut by 2 bases, the J end by 0 bases, with 13 bases between. Written as DNA, the CDR3 is TGTGCCAGCAGTTACGAACCGGGCGGGATGAACACTGAAGCTTTCTTT. Translated, it gives CASSYEPGGMNTEAFF.

The chain carries TRBV20-1 and TRBJ2-7; 7 bases map to TRBD1. The CDR3 is made up of 14 amino acids. Losses at the gene ends were 5 bases for V and 3 bases for J; bases not matched to a gene: 10. Germline lookup yields CDR1 DFQATT and CDR2 SNEGSKA (reference sequence). CDR3 sequence reads: CSAPIQTGNYEQYF. DNA of the CDR3: TGCAGTGCTCCGATCCAGACAGGGAACTACGAGCAGTACTTC.

In its sample, this clonotype was seen many times. The chain combines TRBV29-1 with TRBJ2-2; 8 bases are shared with TRBD2. Germline values: CDR1 SQVTM, CDR2 ANQGSEA. The CDR3 spans 12 residues. Trimming removed 6 bases from V and 6 bases from J; junction bases left unmatched: 3. The chain's CDR3 is CSVGRAPGELFF. DNA for the CDR3: TGCAGCGTCGGGAGGGCACCCGGGGAGCTGTTTTTT.